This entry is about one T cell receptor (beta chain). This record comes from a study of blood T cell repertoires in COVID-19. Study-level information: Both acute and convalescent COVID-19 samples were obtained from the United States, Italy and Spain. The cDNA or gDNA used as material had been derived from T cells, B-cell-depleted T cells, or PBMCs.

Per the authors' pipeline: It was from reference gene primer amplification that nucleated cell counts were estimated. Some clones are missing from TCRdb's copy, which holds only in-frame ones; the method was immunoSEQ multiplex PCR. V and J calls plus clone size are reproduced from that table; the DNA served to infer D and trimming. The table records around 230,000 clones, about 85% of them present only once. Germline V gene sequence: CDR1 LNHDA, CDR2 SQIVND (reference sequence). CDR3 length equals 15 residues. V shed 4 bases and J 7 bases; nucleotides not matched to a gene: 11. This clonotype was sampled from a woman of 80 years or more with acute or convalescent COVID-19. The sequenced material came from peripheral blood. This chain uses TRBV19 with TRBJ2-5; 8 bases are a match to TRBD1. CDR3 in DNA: TGTGCCAGTAGTACCCGGACAGGGAAGTTTGCGACCCAGTACTTC. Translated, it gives CASSTRTGKFATQYF. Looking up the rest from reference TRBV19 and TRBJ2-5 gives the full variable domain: DGGITQSPKYLFRKEGQNVTLSCEQNLNHDAMYWYRQDPGQGLRLIYYSQIVNDFQKGDIAEGYSVSREKKESFPLTVTSAQKNPTAFYLCASSTRTGKFATQYFGPGTRLLVL.